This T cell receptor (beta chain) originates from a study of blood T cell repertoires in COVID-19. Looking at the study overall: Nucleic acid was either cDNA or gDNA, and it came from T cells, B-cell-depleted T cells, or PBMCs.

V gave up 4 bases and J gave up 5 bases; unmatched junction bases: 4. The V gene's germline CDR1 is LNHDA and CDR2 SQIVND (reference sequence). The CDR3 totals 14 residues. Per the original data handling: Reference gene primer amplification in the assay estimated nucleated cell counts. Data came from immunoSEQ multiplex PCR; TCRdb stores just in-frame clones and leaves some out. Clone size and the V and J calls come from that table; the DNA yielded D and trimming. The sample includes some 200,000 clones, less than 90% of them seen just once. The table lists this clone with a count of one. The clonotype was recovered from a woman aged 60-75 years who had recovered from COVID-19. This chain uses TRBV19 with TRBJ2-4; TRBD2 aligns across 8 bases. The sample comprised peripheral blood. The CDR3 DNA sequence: TGTGCCAGTAGTAAGGGCGGGGGGCAAAACATTCAGTACTTC. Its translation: CASSKGGGQNIQYF. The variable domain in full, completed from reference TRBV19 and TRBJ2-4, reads DGGITQSPKYLFRKEGQNVTLSCEQNLNHDAMYWYRQDPGQGLRLIYYSQIVNDFQKGDIAEGYSVSREKKESFPLTVTSAQKNPTAFYLCASSKGGGQNIQYFGAGTRLSVL.